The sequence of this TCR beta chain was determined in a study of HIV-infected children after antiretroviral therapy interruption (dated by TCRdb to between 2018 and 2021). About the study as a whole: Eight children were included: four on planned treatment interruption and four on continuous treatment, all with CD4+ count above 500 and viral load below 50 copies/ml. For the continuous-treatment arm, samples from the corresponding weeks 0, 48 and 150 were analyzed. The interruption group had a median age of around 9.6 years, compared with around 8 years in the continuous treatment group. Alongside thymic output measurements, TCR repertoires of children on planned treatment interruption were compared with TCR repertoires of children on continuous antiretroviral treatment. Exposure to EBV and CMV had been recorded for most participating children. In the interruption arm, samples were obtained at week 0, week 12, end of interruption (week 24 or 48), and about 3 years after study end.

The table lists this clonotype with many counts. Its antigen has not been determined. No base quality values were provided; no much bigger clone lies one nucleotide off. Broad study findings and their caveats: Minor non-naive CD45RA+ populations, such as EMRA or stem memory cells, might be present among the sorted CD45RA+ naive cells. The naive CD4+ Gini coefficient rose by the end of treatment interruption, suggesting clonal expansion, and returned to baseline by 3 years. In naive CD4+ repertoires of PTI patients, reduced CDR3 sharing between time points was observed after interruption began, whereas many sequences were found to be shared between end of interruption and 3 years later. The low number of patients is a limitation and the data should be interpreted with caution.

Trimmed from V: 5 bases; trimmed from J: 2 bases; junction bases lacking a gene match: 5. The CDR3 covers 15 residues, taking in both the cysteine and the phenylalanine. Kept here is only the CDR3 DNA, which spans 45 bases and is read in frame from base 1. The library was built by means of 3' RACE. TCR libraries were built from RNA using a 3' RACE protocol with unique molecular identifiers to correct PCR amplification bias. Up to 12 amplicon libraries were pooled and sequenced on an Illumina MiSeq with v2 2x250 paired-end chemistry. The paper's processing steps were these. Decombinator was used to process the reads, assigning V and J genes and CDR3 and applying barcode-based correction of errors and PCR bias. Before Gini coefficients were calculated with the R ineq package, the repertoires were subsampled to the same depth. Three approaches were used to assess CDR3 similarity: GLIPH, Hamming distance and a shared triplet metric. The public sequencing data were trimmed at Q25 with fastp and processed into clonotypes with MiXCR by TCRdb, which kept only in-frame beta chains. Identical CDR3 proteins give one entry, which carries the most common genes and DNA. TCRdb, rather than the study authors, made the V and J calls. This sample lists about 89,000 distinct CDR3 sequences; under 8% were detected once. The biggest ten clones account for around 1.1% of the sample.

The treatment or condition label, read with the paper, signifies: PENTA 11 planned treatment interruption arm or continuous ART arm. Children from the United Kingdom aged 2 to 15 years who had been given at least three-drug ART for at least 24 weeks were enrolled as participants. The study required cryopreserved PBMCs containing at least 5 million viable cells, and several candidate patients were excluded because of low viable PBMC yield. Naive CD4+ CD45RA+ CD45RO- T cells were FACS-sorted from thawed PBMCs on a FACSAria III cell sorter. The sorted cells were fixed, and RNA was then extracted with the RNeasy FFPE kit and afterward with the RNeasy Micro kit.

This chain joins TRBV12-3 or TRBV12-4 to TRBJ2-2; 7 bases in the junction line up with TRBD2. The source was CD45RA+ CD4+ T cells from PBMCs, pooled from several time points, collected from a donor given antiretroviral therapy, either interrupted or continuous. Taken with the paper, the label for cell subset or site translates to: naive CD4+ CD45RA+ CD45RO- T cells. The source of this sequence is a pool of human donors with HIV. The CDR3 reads CASSPSGVNTGELFF. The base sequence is TGTGCCAGCAGTCCTAGCGGAGTCAACACCGGGGAGCTGTTTTTT.